This is a list of T cell receptor beta chains from one sample in a study of T-cell reconstitution after alpha-beta-depleted transplantation in children. From the PCR reads, TCRdb called clonotypes with MiXCR, one entry per CDR3 protein. The sample contains about 480,000 distinct CDR3 sequences, around 12% of which appear only once. The sample here was PBMCs from the stem cell graft donor, taken from the stem cell graft. The receptors shown here come from a human donor who donated a stem cell graft to a child with combined immunodeficiency. Both conserved end residues are part of each CDR3. D genes are given only for firm matches. Expanded clones are given a class, and other clones once, few, many or no size at all.

clone_size	d_call	j_call	v_call	cdr3_nt	cdr3_aa
few	TRBD2	TRBJ2-7	TRBV7-3	TGTGCCAGCAGCTTAGTAGCGGGAGACCACGAGCAGTACTTC	CASSLVAGDHEQYF
few	.	TRBJ2-5	TRBV30	TGTGCCTGGAGTGTACAGGGAGAGACCCAGTACTTC	CAWSVQGETQYF
many	.	TRBJ2-7	TRBV12-3/TRBV12-4	TGTGCCAGCAGTTTGGGGCTAGTCTACGAGCAGTACTTC	CASSLGLVYEQYF
few	.	TRBJ1-4	TRBV18	TGTGCCAGCTCACCAGGGGAGGGGAGCCGCCTGTTTTTT	CASSPGEGSRLFF
.	TRBD2	TRBJ2-3	TRBV7-3	TGTGCCAGCAGCTTAAATGGGCTAGCGGGAGTGCCAGATACGCAGTATTTT	CASSLNGLAGVPDTQYF
few	.	TRBJ2-7	TRBV12-3/TRBV12-4	TGTGCCAGCAGTTTATTCCTCTGGGAGCAGTACTTC	CASSLFLWEQYF
few	.	TRBJ2-2	TRBV12-3/TRBV12-4	TGTGCCAGCAGTTTGGCTCGACGGGGAGTCGCCAGGAACACCGGGGAGCTGTTTTTT	CASSLARRGVARNTGELFF
few	TRBD1	TRBJ2-3	TRBV12-3/TRBV12-4	TGTGCCAGCAGGGACAGGGAATACACAGATACGCAGTATTTT	CASRDREYTDTQYF
few	TRBD2	TRBJ2-1	TRBV20-1	TGCAGTGCTAGCGGGCTAGCGGGCCTCAATGAGCAGTTCTTC	CSASGLAGLNEQFF
many	.	TRBJ2-7	TRBV7-3	TGTGCCAGCAGCTCACAGGCGAACTCCTACGAGCAGTACTTC	CASSSQANSYEQYF
.	.	TRBJ2-7	TRBV7-9	TGTGCCAGCAGCCCGCGGATTATGGCGCTCCCTTCCTACGAGCAGTACTTC	CASSPRIMALPSYEQYF
few	.	TRBJ2-5	TRBV7-8	TGTGCCAGCAGCCCACCCCGGGTAGCGAAGGCAGAGACCCAGTACTTC	CASSPPRVAKAETQYF
few	.	TRBJ2-3	TRBV5-6	TGTGCCAGCAGCTTGGAGCTAGCACCGGCAGATACGCAGTATTTT	CASSLELAPADTQYF
few	.	TRBJ2-2	TRBV5-1	.	CASSPRTTGLPGSCFF
few	.	TRBJ2-1	TRBV21-1	TGTGCCAGCAGCAACCTTTTCCTGGATAGCTTTGTTAATGAGCAGTTCTTC	CASSNLFLDSFVNEQFF
.	.	TRBJ2-1	TRBV11-1	TGTGCCAGCAGCTCACATAGGGAGTTCTACAATGAGCAGTTCTTC	CASSSHREFYNEQFF
few	TRBD2	TRBJ2-3	TRBV13	TGTGCCAGCAAATTAGCGGGGGGCACAGATACGCAGTATTTT	CASKLAGGTDTQYF
.	TRBD1	TRBJ2-1	TRBV4-2	TGTGCCAGCAGCTACGGCCCGGGACAGGTCGACAATGAGCAGTTCTTC	CASSYGPGQVDNEQFF
many	.	TRBJ2-7	TRBV20-1	TGCAGTGCCAGAAACGAGACGGGACTGAATTACGAGCAGTACTTC	CSARNETGLNYEQYF
.	.	TRBJ2-1	TRBV20-1	TGCAGTGCCCCTACTAAGAACAATGAGCAGTTCTTC	CSAPTKNNEQFF
.	TRBD2	TRBJ2-1	TRBV25-1	TGTGCCAGCAGTGAATATTTCCCTCACCAAGGACTAGCGGGAGAGGAGTCCTACAATGAGCAGTTCTTC	CASSEYFPHQGLAGEESYNEQFF
many	TRBD2	TRBJ2-5	TRBV6-1	TGTGCCAGCAGTCGCGGACTAGCTGGGGAGACCCAGTACTTC	CASSRGLAGETQYF
.	.	TRBJ1-2	TRBV20-1	TGCAGTGCGGAACAGGGAAGGAACTATGGCTACACCTTC	CSAEQGRNYGYTF
.	TRBD2	TRBJ2-3	TRBV12-3/TRBV12-4	TGTGCCAGTAAACTAGCGGGGGCCACAGATACGCAGTATTTT	CASKLAGATDTQYF
.	.	TRBJ2-6	TRBV30	TGTGCCTGGAGCCACAAGCCGGGACGGCACTCTGGGGCCAACGTCCTGACTTTC	CAWSHKPGRHSGANVLTF
.	TRBD1	TRBJ2-3	TRBV9	TGTGCCAGCAGCTCAAACTGGGAGACAGGGGACACAGATACGCAGTATTTT	CASSSNWETGDTDTQYF
.	.	TRBJ1-5	TRBV9	TGTGCCAGCAGCGCGCCCCTCGACGGAGGTCATCAGCCCCAGCATTTT	CASSAPLDGGHQPQHF
.	.	TRBJ2-7	TRBV7-3	TGTGCCAGCACACTTGGGGGGATCTACGAGCAGTACTTC	CASTLGGIYEQYF
many	.	TRBJ1-6	TRBV6-1	TGTGCCAGCAGACCCACGCTTGGGAGTTCACCCCTCCACTTT	CASRPTLGSSPLHF
many	.	TRBJ2-1	TRBV5-1	TGTGCCAGCAGCTTAGACGCTAGCTCCTACAATGAGCAGTTCTTC	CASSLDASSYNEQFF
.	TRBD2	TRBJ2-3	TRBV15	TGTGCCACCAGCAGAGTGTCTAGCGGGGGGCTCACAGATACGCAGTATTTT	CATSRVSSGGLTDTQYF
many	TRBD1	TRBJ2-7	TRBV5-1	TGCGCCAGCAGCTTGAGTGGGACAGCAAACTACGAGCAGTACTTC	CASSLSGTANYEQYF
.	TRBD1	TRBJ2-7	TRBV5-1	TGCGCCAGCAGCCCAACCTCAGGGGGCGGCGAGCAGTACTTC	CASSPTSGGGEQYF
many	.	TRBJ1-1	TRBV20-1	TGCAGTGCTAGAGATATTGAGGCGAATACTAACACTGAAGCTTTCTTT	CSARDIEANTNTEAFF
many	.	TRBJ2-1	TRBV21-1	TGTGCCAGCAGCCTACCTAGGGGAGCCGACAATGAGCAGTTCTTC	CASSLPRGADNEQFF
few	TRBD2	TRBJ2-1	TRBV5-6	TGTGCCAGCAGGCTGGGACTAGCCCTGAGCTCCTACAATGAGCAGTTCTTC	CASRLGLALSSYNEQFF
few	TRBD1	TRBJ1-4	TRBV6-6	TGTGCCAGTCTGGGACAGGGCTCCGAAAAACTGTTTTTT	CASLGQGSEKLFF
many	.	TRBJ2-3	TRBV20-1	TGCAGTATCTCCCGCTACACCACAGATACGCAGTATTTT	CSISRYTTDTQYF
many	.	TRBJ1-1	TRBV12-3/TRBV12-4	TGTGCCAGCAGTTTAACGGGGGGAGGGGCTTTCTTT	CASSLTGGGAFF
many	.	TRBJ2-3	TRBV5-4	TGTGCCAGCAGCCGGCCTGGGAGCACAGATACGCAGTATTTT	CASSRPGSTDTQYF
many	TRBD2	TRBJ2-1	TRBV12-3/TRBV12-4	TGTGCCAGCACCATGGGGTGGGATGGCGGGAGAGAGAATGAGCAGTTCTTC	CASTMGWDGGRENEQFF
.	TRBD2	TRBJ2-1	TRBV5-1	TGCGCCAGCAGCTTGGCTAGCGGGAACAATGAGCAGTTCTTC	CASSLASGNNEQFF
many	.	TRBJ2-3	TRBV29-1	TGCAGCGTTGCCCGACTAGTCGGCACAGATACGCAGTATTTT	CSVARLVGTDTQYF
.	.	TRBJ1-4	TRBV20-1	TGCAGTGCGCCGTATTGGGGTCTTAATGAAAAACTGTTTTTT	CSAPYWGLNEKLFF
many	TRBD2	TRBJ2-1	TRBV12-3/TRBV12-4	TGTGCCAGCAGCCCTCCGGGACTAGCGGGAGTAAGTGAGCAGTTCTTC	CASSPPGLAGVSEQFF
.	TRBD2	TRBJ2-7	TRBV29-1	TGCAGCGCTGGGACTAGCGGGCATTACGAGCAGTACTTC	CSAGTSGHYEQYF